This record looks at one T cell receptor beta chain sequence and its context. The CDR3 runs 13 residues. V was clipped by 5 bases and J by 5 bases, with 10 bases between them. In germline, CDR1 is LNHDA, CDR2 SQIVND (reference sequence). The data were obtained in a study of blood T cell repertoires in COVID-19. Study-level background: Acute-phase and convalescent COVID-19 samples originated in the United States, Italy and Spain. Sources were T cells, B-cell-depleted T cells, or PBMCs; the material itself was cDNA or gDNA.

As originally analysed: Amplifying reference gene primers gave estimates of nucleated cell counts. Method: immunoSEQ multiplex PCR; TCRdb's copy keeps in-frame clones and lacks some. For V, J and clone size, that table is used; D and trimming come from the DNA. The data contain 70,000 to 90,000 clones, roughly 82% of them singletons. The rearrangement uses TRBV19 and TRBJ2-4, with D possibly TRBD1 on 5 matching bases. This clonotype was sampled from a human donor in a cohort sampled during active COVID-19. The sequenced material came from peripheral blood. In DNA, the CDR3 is TGTGCCAGTAGTTTTAGGGGCCAAAACATTCAGTACTTC. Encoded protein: CASSFRGQNIQYF.